One and the same sample provided the 23 T cell receptor beta chains below, sequenced in a study of T cell clones after liver transplantation. Profiling relied on immunoSEQ multiplex PCR, and the TCRdb table lists in-frame clones only, not all of them. The sample yields roughly 72,000 clones, under 90% seen once. The source was CD4+ T cells from blood, collected around 50 months after liver transplant. The receptors originated from a human patient who received a liver transplant. Some T cells may be supplied by the graft donor.

J is TRBJ1-1 and V is TRBV5-8, with D possibly matching TRBD1 (6 bases). The V end lost 3 bases, the J end lost 1 base, and 10 bases lay between the germline ends. The CDR3 sequence is 14 residues long. Germline loops: CDR1 SGHTS, CDR2 YDEGEE. CDR3 in amino acids: CASSSGQSNTEAFF. The CDR3 region has the DNA TGTGCCAGCAGCTCAGGACAGTCGAACACTGAAGCTTTCTTT.

The rearrangement uses TRBV15 and TRBJ2-1; no reliable D call. The V gene lost 0 bases and the J gene lost 9 bases, with 21 bases spanning the gap. Germline lookup yields CDR1 LNHNV and CDR2 YYDKDF (reference sequence). CDR3 length: 17 amino acids. The CDR3 DNA follows: TGTGCCACCAGCAGAGATAGATTTGGGAACTGGGTACCTGAGCAGTTCTTC. It encodes CATSRDRFGNWVPEQFF.

This rearrangement joins TRBV7-9 to TRBJ1-5; D is uncertain. This CDR3 is built from 16 residues. Deletions cut 1 base from V and 4 bases from J, with 14 bases between. The germline CDR1 and CDR2 sequences are SEHNR and FQNEAQ (reference sequence). The CDR3 DNA reads TGTGCCAGCAGCTTAGTACTAGGGTTGGGTAATCAGCCCCAGCATTTT. Its translation is CASSLVLGLGNQPQHF. The whole variable domain, filled in from reference TRBV7-9 and TRBJ1-5, reads DTGVSQNPRHKITKRGQNVTFRCDPISEHNRLYWYRQTLGQGPEFLTYFQNEAQLEKSRLLSDRFSAERPKGSFSTLEIQRTEQGDSAMYLCASSLVLGLGNQPQHFGDGTRLSIL.

The J gene is TRBJ2-3, the V gene TRBV13; maybe TRBD1 (6 bases). Between the trimmed V and J ends, which lost 1 base and 5 bases, there was a span of 13 bases. CDR1 PRHDT and CDR2 FYEKMQ come from the germline V gene (reference sequence). This CDR3 is built from 15 residues. CDR3 nucleotide sequence: TGTGCCAGCAGCTTAGCCCAGGGGATTAAAGATACGCAGTATTTT. It is translated as CASSLAQGIKDTQYF.

The chain recombines TRBV11-2 with TRBJ2-7; 8 bases are shared with TRBD2. The germline gives CDR1 SGHAT, CDR2 FQNNGV. The V segment lost 3 bases and the J segment 6 bases; nucleotides outside the gene matches: 7. CDR3 size: 14 residues. This CDR3 reads CASSLASGSGEQYF. The CDR3 region has the DNA TGTGCCAGCAGCTTGGCTAGCGGGTCGGGCGAGCAGTACTTC. Complete variable domain (other parts from reference TRBV11-2 and TRBJ2-7): EAGVAQSPRYKIIEKRQSVAFWCNPISGHATLYWYQQILGQGPKLLIQFQNNGVVDDSQLPKDRFSAERLKGVDSTLKIQPAKLEDSAVYLCASSLASGSGEQYFGPGTRLTVT.

This chain connects TRBV5-4 to TRBJ2-5; weak D call: TRBD1 (6 bases). The CDR3 is 15 residues long. The V end was cut by 1 base, the J end by 2 bases, with 12 bases between. Germline CDR1 reads SGHNT; CDR2 reads YYREEE (reference sequence). The DNA of the CDR3 is TGTGCCAGCAGCTTGTACAGGGACGGACAAGAGACCCAGTACTTC. This gives the protein CASSLYRDGQETQYF.

The J gene is TRBJ2-7, the V gene TRBV28, with D hard to call. The CDR3 loop spans 14 amino acids. Germline loops: CDR1 MDHEN, CDR2 SYDVKM. With 10 bases removed from V and 0 bases from J, the gap between germline ends came to 16 bases. The CDR3: CATLPWGSSYEQYF. In nucleotides, the CDR3 is TGTGCCACCCTCCCCTGGGGTAGCTCCTACGAGCAGTACTTC.

V usage is TRBV28 and J usage is TRBJ2-2; TRBD2 might be the D (5 bases). Trimming stripped 6 bases from V and 1 base from J, with 15 bases between. Germline V gene sequence: CDR1 MDHEN, CDR2 SYDVKM. The CDR3 is 16 residues long. CDR3 in DNA: TGTGCCAGCAGCCTAACGTTCGGGATGAACACCGGGGAGCTGTTTTTT. Its protein is CASSLTFGMNTGELFF.

V is TRBV28 and J is TRBJ2-1; D is ambiguous. Germline V gives CDR1 MDHEN, CDR2 SYDVKM. Trimming pared 8 bases from V and 10 bases from J, leaving 12 bases between. The CDR3 covers 11 residues. Here the CDR3 DNA reads TGTGCCAGCGGCTCCTCTCTCGAGCAGTTCTTC. Translating gives CASGSSLEQFF.

V is TRBV27 and J is TRBJ2-7; 14 nucleotides match TRBD2. CDR1 is MNHEY and CDR2 is SMNVEV in the germline V gene (reference sequence). This CDR3 is built from 14 residues. V lost 5 bases, J lost 5 bases, and 2 bases stayed unmatched. The CDR3, as DNA: TGTGCCAGCAGTCGGACTAGCGGGAGGAACGAGCAGTACTTC. Protein product: CASSRTSGRNEQYF.

The chain uses TRBV2 and TRBJ1-5, with D possibly matching TRBD1 (6 bases). V was cut by 6 bases and J by 6 bases, with 15 bases left in between. Germline lookup yields CDR1 SNHLY and CDR2 FYNNEI. The CDR3 has 14 residues. Here the CDR3 reads CASSDTGYFQPQHF. In DNA form, the CDR3 reads TGTGCCAGCAGCGATACAGGGTATTTTCAGCCCCAGCATTTT. The full variable domain, in which reference TRBV2 and TRBJ1-5 provide the parts outside the CDR3, is EPEVTQTPSHQVTQMGQEVILRCVPISNHLYFYWYRQILGQKVEFLVSFYNNEISEKSEIFDDQFSVERPDGSNFTLKIRSTKLEDSAMYFCASSDTGYFQPQHFGDGTRLSIL.

The chain is built from TRBV5-4 and TRBJ1-4, with D unclear. The CDR3 is made up of 14 amino acids. V lost 4 bases to trimming and J lost 3 bases, with 10 bases between them. CDR1 and CDR2 from the germline V gene are SGHNT and YYREEE (reference sequence). The DNA for the CDR3 is TGTGCCAGCAGCGTGCAAGTAGCTAATGAAAAACTGTTTTTT. Its translation is CASSVQVANEKLFF. The full variable domain, completed using reference TRBV5-4 and TRBJ1-4, is ETGVTQSPTHLIKTRGQQVTLRCSSQSGHNTVSWYQQALGQGPQFIFQYYREEENGRGNFPPRFSGLQFPNYSSELNVNALELDDSALYLCASSVQVANEKLFFGSGTQLSVL.

As to this clone: This CDR3 is also generated by other DNA sequences in the sample. The CDR3 protein is CASSLRTVNTEAFF. CDR3 bases: TGTGCCAGCAGTTTACGGACCGTGAACACTGAAGCTTTCTTT. The chain is built from TRBV28 and TRBJ1-1; the D is unclear. V lost 2 bases and J lost 0, with 7 bases in between. Per the germline V gene, CDR1 is MDHEN and CDR2 is SYDVKM. The CDR3 loop spans 14 amino acids. Together with reference TRBV28 and TRBJ1-1, the CDR3 gives the full variable domain: DVKVTQSSRYLVKRTGEKVFLECVQDMDHENMFWYRQDPGLGLRLIYFSYDVKMKEKGDIPEGYSVSREKKERFSLILESASTNQTSMYLCASSLRTVNTEAFFGQGTRLTVV.

This sequence joins TRBV28 and TRBJ2-5, with D perhaps matching TRBD2 (5 bases). V shed 2 bases and J shed 5 bases, with 6 bases lying between them. Germline CDR1 and CDR2: MDHEN and SYDVKM. CDR3 length: 12 amino acids. The CDR3, as DNA: TGTGCCAGCAGTTTACGAGGGGAGACCCAGTACTTC. Encoded protein: CASSLRGETQYF.

This clone showed up just a few times. The chain joins TRBV4-2 to TRBJ2-2, with 7 bases aligning to TRBD2. With 0 bases clipped from V and 5 bases from J, the junction kept 3 bases outside the gene matches. Germline loops: CDR1 LGHNA, CDR2 YNFKEQ. This CDR3 is 15 amino acids long. In DNA form, the CDR3 reads TGTGCCAGCAGCCAAGATAGGGGAGGGACCGGGGAGCTGTTTTTT. Translation gives CASSQDRGGTGELFF.

This clone was seen only a few times. The chain employs TRBV7-2 and TRBJ2-7, with D possibly being TRBD2 (6 bases). CDR3 size: 15 residues. The germline V gene has CDR1 SGHTA and CDR2 FQGNSA. V was shortened by 0 bases and J by 4 bases, with 13 bases between the two germline ends. The CDR3 region has the DNA TGTGCCAGCAGCTTAGCTAGCGGTACAACATACGAGCAGTACTTC. Its translation is CASSLASGTTYEQYF.

This sequence joins TRBV6-6 and TRBJ2-3; 7 nucleotides line up with TRBD2. Germline-derived CDR1 and CDR2 are MNHNY and SVGAGI (reference sequence). The CDR3 runs to 15 residues. V dropped 2 bases and J dropped 2; count of bases not matched to a gene: 4. CDR3 amino acids: CASSYDGGTTDTQYF. The CDR3 DNA follows: TGTGCCAGCAGTTACGACGGGGGGACCACAGATACGCAGTATTTT.

V usage is TRBV11-2 and J usage is TRBJ2-5, with 10 bases identical to TRBD2. V shed 1 base and J 5 bases; nucleotides not matched to a gene: 10. The CDR3 runs 17 residues. Germline-derived CDR1 and CDR2 are SGHAT and FQNNGV. This chain's CDR3 is CASSLAPSGSLGETQYF. The CDR3 DNA reads as TGTGCCAGCAGCTTAGCTCCTAGCGGGAGTCTGGGCGAGACCCAGTACTTC.

This clone appeared once. Here the CDR3 reads CASSLEGLAGNEQFF. The CDR3 region has the DNA TGTGCCAGCAGCTTAGAGGGACTAGCGGGCAATGAGCAGTTCTTC. The V and J genes are TRBV11-3 and TRBJ2-1; 12 bases map to TRBD2. The V gene end was trimmed by 0 bases and the J gene end by 6 bases; junction bases not matched to a gene: 0. Looked up from germline, CDR1 is SGHNT and CDR2 is YENEEA. There are 15 residues in the CDR3.

V and J are TRBV6-6 and TRBJ2-5, with TRBD2 as a possible D gene (6 bases). V was shortened by 3 bases and J by 1 base, with 12 bases between the two germline ends. Per the germline V gene, CDR1 is MNHNY and CDR2 is SVGAGI (reference sequence). The CDR3 is made up of 15 amino acids. DNA of the CDR3: TGTGCCAGCAGTTATCCCGCGGGGCCCCAAGAGACCCAGTACTTC. Translated, it gives CASSYPAGPQETQYF.

This chain joins TRBV15 and TRBJ2-4; the D is unclear. The CDR3 runs 13 residues. The V end lost 8 bases, the J end lost 3 bases, and 11 bases lay between the germline ends. The germline CDR1 and CDR2 sequences are LNHNV and YYDKDF (reference sequence). CDR3 in DNA: TGTGCCACCTCTTTCGGTGGCAAAAACATTCAGTACTTC. Amino acids: CATSFGGKNIQYF.

The chain carries TRBV18 and TRBJ2-7; D uncertain. CDR3 length: 12 amino acids. Looked up from germline, CDR1 is KGHSH and CDR2 is LQKENI. V lost 4 bases and J 6 bases, leaving 10 bases between the germline ends. CDR3 residues: CASSQTPSEQYF. The CDR3 DNA sequence: TGTGCCAGCTCACAAACCCCGAGCGAGCAGTACTTC.

This sequence joins TRBV6-1 and TRBJ2-7; D unresolved. CDR3 length equals 15 residues. Germline V CDR1 and CDR2: MNHNS, SASEGT. Trimming removed 0 bases at V and 3 bases at J, with 12 bases between. CDR3: CASSEAFPGGYEQYF. The DNA for the CDR3 is TGTGCCAGCAGTGAAGCGTTCCCGGGTGGCTACGAGCAGTACTTC.